Below, 17 T cell receptor beta chains from the same sample are listed, as sequenced in a study of T cells after posttransplantation cyclophosphamide. Assay used: immunoSEQ multiplex PCR; TCRdb lists only in-frame clones, some missing. Captured here are more than 4,500 clones, none seen once; the top ten comprise 25%. Treatment was busulfan-fludarabine conditioning, a marrow graft, and cyclophosphamide on days +3 and +4. The sample here was PBMCs, taken about 57 weeks after allogeneic stem cell transplant with posttransplant cyclophosphamide. All receptors derive from a male patient aged 55 to 69 who received an allogeneic stem cell transplant from a related donor, was CMV-positive, and had acute GVHD only. Some T cells may be supplied by the graft donor.

At least ten counts were recorded for this clone. The V gene is TRBV29-1, the J gene TRBJ2-1; a possible D gene is TRBD2 (5 bases). The V end lost 6 bases, the J end lost 9 bases, and 15 bases lay between the germline ends. The CDR3 covers 12 residues. In germline, CDR1 is SQVTM, CDR2 ANQGSEA. DNA for the CDR3: TGCAGCGTCCCGGGGTTACTCGGTGAGCAGTTCTTC. Protein sequence: CSVPGLLGEQFF.

This clone rates as medium-sized (0.01 to 0.1%). The rearrangement uses TRBV7-9 and TRBJ1-4; 7 bases are a match to TRBD1. With V trimmed by 3 bases and J by 7 bases, 11 bases remained unmatched. Germline V gene data show CDR1 as SEHNR and CDR2 as FQNEAQ (reference sequence). The CDR3 consists of 16 residues. CDR3 region: CASSLGSGTEIEKLFF. CDR3 bases: TGTGCCAGCAGCTTGGGTTCCGGGACAGAAATTGAAAAACTGTTTTTT.

This clone was detected many times. V gene TRBV5-1 combines with J gene TRBJ2-3; D is unclear. The CDR3 loop spans 12 amino acids. Trimming removed 7 bases from V and 2 bases from J, with 8 bases in between. From germline, CDR1 is SGHRS and CDR2 YFSETQ. The CDR3 DNA reads as TGCGCCAGCTCCTCGTTCACAGATACGCAGTATTTT. As protein: CASSSFTDTQYF.

The chain links TRBV7-2 to TRBJ2-7; 9 bases align to TRBD2. There are 16 residues in the CDR3. From germline, CDR1 is SGHTA and CDR2 FQGNSA. J lost 0 bases, V lost 4 bases, and 7 bases had no gene match. CDR3 in amino acids: CASSSRLAEGSYEQYF. The CDR3 bases are TGTGCCAGCAGCTCAAGACTAGCGGAGGGCTCCTACGAGCAGTACTTC.

This clone came up many times. The chain couples TRBV19 to TRBJ1-1; maybe TRBD1 (5 bases). CDR3 length: 16 amino acids. V lost 1 base, J lost 0 bases, and 12 bases lay in between. CDR1 LNHDA and CDR2 SQIVND come from the germline V gene (reference sequence). The CDR3 nucleotides read TGTGCCAGTAGTATAGGGTTAAGGACACTGAACACTGAAGCTTTCTTT. It codes for CASSIGLRTLNTEAFF.

This clone was counted many times. The chain is built from TRBV7-9 and TRBJ2-7; D perhaps matches TRBD1 (6 bases). The CDR3 is 14 amino acids. Trimming shortened V by 4 bases and J by 5 bases, and 15 bases separated the two germline ends. Per the germline V gene, CDR1 is SEHNR and CDR2 is FQNEAQ (reference sequence). The DNA for the CDR3 is TGTGCCAGCAGCTCTGCCTTTGGGGGCAACGAGCAGTACTTC. As protein: CASSSAFGGNEQYF.

This clone was seen at least ten times. As DNA, the CDR3 is TGTGCCACCAGCAGAGTACTGATGACAGGGCCACTTCGCACAGATACGCAGTATTTT. Translation: CATSRVLMTGPLRTDTQYF. This chain connects TRBV15 to TRBJ2-3, with 7 bases identical to TRBD1. The CDR3 runs 19 residues. The J segment lost 1 base and the V segment lost 1 base, leaving 14 bases of the junction unmatched. Germline V gene lookup returns CDR1 LNHNV and CDR2 YYDKDF (reference sequence). The complete variable domain, with remaining parts taken from reference TRBV15 and TRBJ2-3, reads DAMVIQNPRYQVTQFGKPVTLSCSQTLNHNVMYWYQQKSSQAPKLLFHYYDKDFNNEADTPDNFQSRRPNTSFCFLDIRSPGLGDTAMYLCATSRVLMTGPLRTDTQYFGPGTRLTVL.

Many counts were recorded for this clone. The chain combines TRBV7-9 with TRBJ2-5, with a weak D call TRBD1 (6 bases). The CDR3 spans 15 residues. Trimming removed 0 bases at V and 1 base at J, with 9 bases between. In germline, CDR1 is SEHNR, CDR2 FQNEAQ (reference sequence). The CDR3 spells CASSLAGHTQETQYF. Written as DNA, the CDR3 is TGTGCCAGCAGCTTAGCGGGACATACCCAAGAGACCCAGTACTTC.

This clone was detected ten times or more. This chain links TRBV10-3 with TRBJ2-7, with 10 positions matching TRBD2. The CDR3 contains 14 residues. CDR1 and CDR2 from the germline V gene are ENHRY and SYGVKD. The V gene end was trimmed by 6 bases and the J gene end by 7 bases; junction bases not matched to a gene: 9. The CDR3 DNA is TGTGCCATCAGACGAGTAGCGGGAGGTGATGAGCAGTACTTC. It specifies CAIRRVAGGDEQYF.

This clone was seen repeatedly, ten times or more. The rearrangement joins TRBV5-1 to TRBJ1-2; TRBD1 agrees at 9 bases. Per the germline V gene, CDR1 is SGHRS and CDR2 is YFSETQ. The CDR3 contains 15 residues. The V segment lost 4 bases and the J segment 8 bases; nucleotides outside the gene matches: 12. The CDR3: CASSMSQGAGKGYTF. The CDR3 region has the DNA TGCGCCAGCAGCATGTCACAGGGGGCCGGGAAGGGCTACACCTTC.

This clone was counted ten times or more. V is TRBV16 and J is TRBJ2-2; tentative D call: TRBD2 (6 bases). The CDR3 totals 16 residues. From germline, CDR1 is KGHSY and CDR2 FQNENV. The V and J ends lost 2 bases and 4 bases respectively, with 14 bases between them. The CDR3 DNA reads TGTGCCAGCAGCCAAGCTCGCGGGACGGGCACCGGGGAGCTGTTTTTT. Amino acids: CASSQARGTGTGELFF.

The table lists this clone with many counts. Within the sample, other DNA sequences also encode this same CDR3. This chain joins TRBV25-1 and TRBJ1-2; 8 bases are a match to TRBD1. CDR1 is MGHDK and CDR2 is SYGVNS in the germline V gene. The CDR3 runs 15 residues. Germline trimming cut 4 bases from V and 6 bases from J; bases unmatched to any gene: 10. The CDR3 is CASSAPGTGRHGYTF. The CDR3 nucleotides are TGTGCCAGCAGTGCTCCCGGGACAGGACGCCATGGCTACACCTTC.

This clone was observed many times. The chain links TRBV19 to TRBJ2-1, with 10 bases that match TRBD1. Unmatched junction bases numbered 4, after V lost 8 bases and J lost 3 bases. CDR3 length: 14 amino acids. Germline V CDR1 and CDR2: LNHDA, SQIVND (reference sequence). This CDR3 reads CASGRDRGYNEQFF. As DNA, the CDR3 is TGTGCCAGTGGACGGGACAGGGGCTACAATGAGCAGTTCTTC. The variable domain in full, with the rest retrieved from reference TRBV19 and TRBJ2-1, is DGGITQSPKYLFRKEGQNVTLSCEQNLNHDAMYWYRQDPGQGLRLIYYSQIVNDFQKGDIAEGYSVSREKKESFPLTVTSAQKNPTAFYLCASGRDRGYNEQFFGPGTRLTVL.

This clone was seen only a few times. A single base is all that separates this from a far larger clone, so a read error is likely. This chain connects TRBV10-1 to TRBJ2-7, with D perhaps matching TRBD2 (6 bases). Germline V gene sequence: CDR1 WNHNN, CDR2 SYGVQD (reference sequence). The CDR3 is made up of 16 amino acids. CDR3 protein: CASSGTGTASEGEQCF. The CDR3 DNA reads TGCGCCAGCAGTGGGACCGGGACTGCCTCCGAGGGAGAGCAGTGCTTC.

This clone appeared many times. The chain is built from TRBV5-1 and TRBJ2-3; TRBD2 matches at 9 bases. This CDR3 is built from 15 residues. V was pared by 4 bases and J by 4 bases, with 7 bases of the junction left unmatched. In germline, CDR1 is SGHRS, CDR2 YFSETQ. This CDR3 reads CASSDIAGEADTQYF. CDR3 nucleotide sequence: TGCGCCAGCAGCGATATAGCGGGAGAGGCAGATACGCAGTATTTT.

This clone was seen ten or more times. V and J are TRBV7-6 and TRBJ2-7, with D possibly matching TRBD1 (6 bases). V was cut by 5 bases and J by 5 bases, with 19 bases left in between. The germline V gene has CDR1 SGHVS and CDR2 FNYEAQ. The CDR3 contains 15 residues. CDR3 sequence: CASSPSWTDLHEQYF. The CDR3, as DNA: TGTGCCAGCAGCCCCTCCTGGACAGACCTTCACGAGCAGTACTTC.

This clone was recorded at least ten times. The chain couples TRBV4-3 to TRBJ1-4; 9 nucleotides align to TRBD1. The CDR3 runs to 14 residues. In germline, CDR1 is LGHNA, CDR2 YSLEER. V gave up 6 bases and J gave up 7 bases; unmatched junction bases: 6. DNA for the CDR3: TGCGCCAGCAGGACGACAGGGGGTCCTGAAAAACTGTTTTTT. This translates into CASRTTGGPEKLFF.